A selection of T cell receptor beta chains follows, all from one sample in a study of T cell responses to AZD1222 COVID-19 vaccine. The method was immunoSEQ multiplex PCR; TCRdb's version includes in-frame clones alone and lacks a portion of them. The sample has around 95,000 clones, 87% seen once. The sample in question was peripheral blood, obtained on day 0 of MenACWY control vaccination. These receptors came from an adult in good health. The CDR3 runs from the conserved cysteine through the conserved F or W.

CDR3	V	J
CASSEGHWTYEQYF	TRBV6-1	TRBJ2-7
CASTEYRTLYGYTF	TRBV7-2	TRBJ1-2
CASSPPAGTYNEQFF	TRBV28	TRBJ2-1
CASSNGGAWGNQPQHF	TRBV28	TRBJ1-5
CASSPSSTNSPLHF	TRBV7-2	TRBJ1-6
CSVQQREKLFF	TRBV29-1	TRBJ1-4
CASSSLRAGELFF	TRBV7-3	TRBJ2-2
CASSPGTSGSLDTQYF	TRBV2	TRBJ2-3
CASGLPYNEQFF	TRBV12-5	TRBJ2-1
CASSFVRSDTQYF	TRBV27	TRBJ2-3
CASSVGGVSSYNEQFF	TRBV6-1	TRBJ2-1
CASNDQEFGNYGYTF	TRBV5-6	TRBJ1-2
CASSLGDEQFF	TRBV9	TRBJ2-1
CASSFSGANVLTF	TRBV7-2	TRBJ2-6
CASSLLSLREGRETQYF	TRBV11-2	TRBJ2-5
CASRIHGTGGAGYEQYF	TRBV27	TRBJ2-7
CAWSGTLNYGYTF	TRBV30	TRBJ1-2
CASSLAGESNEQFF	TRBV6-5	TRBJ2-1
CASSQGGAGVETQYF	TRBV3-1/TRBV3-2	TRBJ2-5
CASSEIRGNNGYTF	TRBV2	TRBJ1-2
CATSDAPRTSSRNTEAFF	TRBV24-1	TRBJ1-1
CSVRQGRDTGELFF	TRBV29-1	TRBJ2-2
CASSYEGGLNSPLHF	TRBV6-5	TRBJ1-6
CAWSPKTEFNTGELFF	TRBV30	TRBJ2-2
CASSESRGIGNTIYF	TRBV2	TRBJ1-3
CASSRISGWELFF	TRBV4-1	TRBJ2-2